This TCR beta chain was documented in a study of human T cells and chemical hapten exposure. Study summary: Enrolled patients were predominantly female and had alopecia areata, totalis or universalis.

Each CDR3 protein is one row after TCRdb ran MiXCR on the RACE reads. The sample lists roughly 43,000 distinct CDR3 sequences, 8.5% to 10% seen once, with 14% to 15% in the top ten. V lost 6 bases, J lost 6 bases, and 9 bases lay in between. Germline CDR1 LGHNT, CDR2 FRNRAP. There are 12 residues in the CDR3. The sample's time point: patch test 2, 6 weeks after DPC sensitization. Documented treatment: therapeutic diphenylcyclopropenone sensitization with weekly scalp DPC. From whole blood left unfractionated, total RNA was extracted. General study findings and limits: The number of TCRs above 1 in 1000 frequency did not change after DPC sensitization. PT1 expanded TCR numbers rose with patch test score. Significantly more large CDR3 similarity clusters were formed by expanded TCRs than by controls.

In this sample, this clonotype turned up a few times. Antigen specificity is unknown. This TCR was recovered from a woman aged 25 to 39 with alopecia areata. Some clones in this sample may be carry-over from other donors' samples. This specimen consisted of whole blood, obtained in connection with sensitization to the hapten diphenylcyclopropenone (DPC). The V call is TRBV12-5, the J call TRBJ2-1; a weak D match, TRBD2 (5 bases). CDR3 loop: CASGPGINEQFF. The CDR3 DNA sequence: TGTGCTAGTGGCCCGGGGATCAATGAGCAGTTCTTC.